A selection of T cell receptor beta chains follows, all from one sample in a study of preoperative IRX-2 immunotherapy in early breast cancer. Repertoires were generated with immunoSEQ multiplex PCR, while TCRdb's copy carries only in-frame clones and drops some. The data contain approximately 34,000 clones, around 96% of them singletons. Sampling was conducted from a patient treated with IRX-2 immunotherapy. The receptors originated from a human donor with breast cancer. The CDR3 runs from the conserved cysteine through the conserved F or W. D genes are given only for firm matches. Size is stated for part of the rows, as once, few or many counts, or as a class when the clone is expanded.

v_call,d_call,j_call,clone_size,cdr3_nt,cdr3_aa
TRBV29-1,.,TRBJ2-3,.,TGCAGCGTTGCTGGTAGTAGTTATTCTAGCACAGATACGCAGTATTTT,CSVAGSSYSSTDTQYF
TRBV5-1,.,TRBJ1-3,.,TGCGCCAGCAGCTTGACCCACTCGAGCTCTGGAAACACCATATATTTT,CASSLTHSSSGNTIYF
TRBV7-9,.,TRBJ1-2,.,TGTGCCAGCAGCTTATCGGAAGGGGGCTACACCTTC,CASSLSEGGYTF
TRBV19,.,TRBJ2-7,.,TGTGCCAGTAGTATAGGGGTGGGGCTCTACGAGCAGTACTTC,CASSIGVGLYEQYF
TRBV6-5,TRBD1,TRBJ1-1,.,TGTGCCAGCAGTCATAGACAGGGGGTGTACACTGAAGCTTTCTTT,CASSHRQGVYTEAFF
TRBV6-5,.,TRBJ1-6,.,TGTGCCAGCAGCAGGGATCTGAGGTCACCCCTCCACTTT,CASSRDLRSPLHF
TRBV6-1,.,TRBJ2-4,.,TGTGCCAGCAGTGAAGCGCTAGGGTGGGTTCAGTACTTC,CASSEALGWVQYF
TRBV27,.,TRBJ2-1,.,TGTGCCAGCAGTTTAGCCAACTACAATGAGCAGTTCTTC,CASSLANYNEQFF
TRBV4-1,.,TRBJ2-7,.,TGCGCCAGCAGCCAAAAGGGACCTTCCTACGAGCAGTACTTC,CASSQKGPSYEQYF
TRBV7-2,.,TRBJ1-1,.,TGTGCCAGCAGCTCAGCGGACGGGACTGAAGCTTTCTTT,CASSSADGTEAFF
TRBV19,TRBD2,TRBJ2-5,.,TGTGCCAGTAGTATGGGCCGGGGTAGCGGGAGTCCAGAGACCCAGTACTTC,CASSMGRGSGSPETQYF
TRBV6-5,TRBD2,TRBJ2-7,.,TGTGCCAGCAGCCGGGCCTTAGCGGGGGCCTACGAGCAGTACTTC,CASSRALAGAYEQYF
TRBV9,TRBD2,TRBJ2-5,.,TGTGCCAGCAGCGTAGATGGTAGCGGGGGCAGGGGAGAGACCCAGTACTTC,CASSVDGSGGRGETQYF
TRBV5-4,.,TRBJ2-7,.,TGTGCCAGCAGCTTGGCCTGGGGCGGCAGGGCAAGGGAGCAGTACTTC,CASSLAWGGRAREQYF
TRBV4-3,.,TRBJ2-1,.,TGCGCCAGCAGCCAGAATCCCAGGGCTTCCAATGAGCAGTTCTTC,CASSQNPRASNEQFF
TRBV7-8,TRBD1,TRBJ1-1,once,TGTGCCAGCAGCTACGACAGGGTCGCTGAAGCTTTCTTT,CASSYDRVAEAFF
TRBV7-9,TRBD2,TRBJ2-3,.,TGTGCCAGCAGCTATAGCGGGGGGAGCACAGATACGCAGTATTTT,CASSYSGGSTDTQYF
TRBV7-8,TRBD1,TRBJ2-5,.,TGTGCCAGCAGCATCCGGGACAGCCCGTACCAGTACTTC,CASSIRDSPYQYF
TRBV7-7,.,TRBJ1-2,.,TGTGCTAGCAGCTTCAGCGGGACCAGCGGGGCTTATGGCTACACCTTC,CASSFSGTSGAYGYTF
TRBV18,.,TRBJ2-7,.,TGTGCCAGCTCACCAGGGGGGACAAGGGAGCAGTACTTC,CASSPGGTREQYF
TRBV19,TRBD1,TRBJ2-7,.,TGTGCCAGTACTCCAAGGGGACAGGGGTACGAGCAGTACTTC,CASTPRGQGYEQYF
TRBV21-1,.,TRBJ2-7,.,TGTGCCAGCAGCAATGGCCTCTACGAGCAGTACTTC,CASSNGLYEQYF
TRBV4-1,.,TRBJ2-3,.,TGCGCCAGCAGCCGCAACGCAGATACGCAGTATTTT,CASSRNADTQYF
TRBV2,.,TRBJ2-1,.,TGTGCCACGACTTACGGGGGAACCTACAATGAGCAGTTCTTC,CATTYGGTYNEQFF
TRBV21-1,.,TRBJ2-6,.,TGTGCCAGCAGCAATGGGGCCCAAATTTTAATGGGCGACTCTGGGGCCAACGTCCTGACTTTC,CASSNGAQILMGDSGANVLTF
TRBV18,TRBD1,TRBJ1-5,once,TGTGCCAGCTCGCGGACAGGGACGAATCAGCCCCAGCATTTT,CASSRTGTNQPQHF
TRBV11-2,.,TRBJ1-1,.,TGTGCCAGCAGCCCCGGGGGGAGTATCGAAGCTTTCTTT,CASSPGGSIEAFF
TRBV4-1,.,TRBJ2-7,.,TGCGCCAGCAGCCAAGCCTTACGGGGGTACGAGCAGTACTTC,CASSQALRGYEQYF
TRBV7-9,.,TRBJ1-1,.,TGTGCCAGCAGCTTAGGCTTCCTGGGGGCTTTCTTT,CASSLGFLGAFF
TRBV19,TRBD2,TRBJ2-3,.,TGTGCCAGTAGTATAGATCTATCGGCTAGCGGGTACACAGATACGCAGTATTTT,CASSIDLSASGYTDTQYF
TRBV7-9,.,TRBJ1-3,.,TGTGCCAGCAGCCTAGGACTTACCGGGACAACTGGAAACACCATATATTTT,CASSLGLTGTTGNTIYF